Below, 19 T cell receptor beta chains from the same sample are listed, as sequenced in a study of blood T cell repertoires in COVID-19. Some clones are missing from TCRdb's copy, which holds only in-frame ones; the method was immunoSEQ multiplex PCR. This sample carries some 360,000 clones, more than 70% of them seen once, and the ten largest clones take 1%. Sequenced material: PBMCs or T cells enriched from blood (not recorded which). These TCRs come from a woman aged 25 to 39 who had been exposed to COVID-19.

This rearrangement joins TRBV5-1 to TRBJ2-7; D is uncertain. The V gene's germline CDR1 is SGHRS and CDR2 YFSETQ. The length of the CDR3 is 14 residues. With 1 base removed from V and 2 bases from J, the gap between germline ends came to 10 bases. The CDR3 DNA reads as TGCGCCAGCAGCTTGTTGGGCCGAGCCTACGAGCAGTACTTC. It translates to CASSLLGRAYEQYF.

The chain employs TRBV9 and TRBJ2-1; 8 bases align to TRBD2. The CDR3 sequence is 18 residues long. V lost 4 bases, J lost 8 bases, and 20 bases stayed unmatched. The germline CDR1 and CDR2 sequences are SGDLS and YYNGEE. The CDR3 sequence is CASSFQPPGLDLEDEQFF. CDR3 bases: TGTGCCAGCAGCTTCCAACCGCCGGGACTAGACCTTGAAGATGAGCAGTTCTTC.

The gene calls are TRBV11-3 and TRBJ2-3, with 16 positions matching TRBD2. The trim removed 0 bases at V and 4 bases at J, leaving 4 bases unmatched. Germline loops: CDR1 SGHNT, CDR2 YENEEA. This CDR3 has 18 amino acids. Here the CDR3 DNA reads TGTGCCAGCAGCTTAGAACGGGGACTAGCGGGAGGGTCAGATACGCAGTATTTT. Translation: CASSLERGLAGGSDTQYF.

This chain connects TRBV19 to TRBJ2-2; TRBD2 agrees at 9 bases. This CDR3 spans 16 amino acids. From germline, CDR1 is LNHDA and CDR2 SQIVND (reference sequence). After removal of 9 bases from V and 4 bases from J, the junction contained 12 bases not matched to a gene. The CDR3 reads CASTPRAGGVTGELFF. The CDR3 coding sequence is TGTGCCAGCACACCCCGGGCGGGAGGGGTCACCGGGGAGCTGTTTTTT.

This clone has only one observation. The rearrangement joins TRBV12-3 or TRBV12-4 to TRBJ2-7, with 9 bases lining up with TRBD2. V shed 5 bases, J shed 9 bases, and the junction held 8 bases outside the gene matches. This CDR3 has 13 amino acids. The CDR3 bases are TGTGCCAGCAGTCGACTAGCGGCTACGGGGCAGTACTTC. Its translation is CASSRLAATGQYF.

The J gene is TRBJ1-2, the V gene TRBV30; unclear D gene. Germline lookup yields CDR1 GTSNPN and CDR2 SVGIG (reference sequence). This CDR3 comprises 14 residues. V dropped 2 bases and J dropped 2 bases, with 12 bases sitting between them. The CDR3 protein is CAWSRGSANYGYTF. In DNA, the CDR3 is TGTGCCTGGAGTCGAGGGTCTGCGAACTATGGCTACACCTTC.

The chain joins TRBV6-2 or TRBV6-3 to TRBJ2-1; 8 bases align to TRBD1. This CDR3 contains 17 residues. Per the germline V gene, CDR1 is MNHEY and CDR2 is SVGEGT. The junction had 10 bases not matched to a gene; V was cut back by 5 bases and J by 1 base. Here the CDR3 DNA reads TGTGCCAGCAGTCATACGGGACAGGTCAGTTCCTACAATGAGCAGTTCTTC. As protein: CASSHTGQVSSYNEQFF.

This clone was picked up one time. The chain is built from TRBV28 and TRBJ2-7, with D possibly being TRBD1 (5 bases). The CDR3 covers 15 residues. V lost 5 bases and J 5 bases, leaving 19 bases between the germline ends. Germline V lookup: CDR1 MDHEN, CDR2 SYDVKM. CDR3 sequence (DNA): TGTGCCAGCAGTGCCGATACAGGCTATCGGAACGAGCAGTACTTC. Amino acids: CASSADTGYRNEQYF.

The rearrangement uses TRBV29-1 and TRBJ1-1; D call uncertain. Germline-derived CDR1 and CDR2 are SQVTM and ANQGSEA. V was shortened by 0 bases and J by 4 bases, with 6 bases between the two germline ends. The CDR3 runs to 12 residues. CDR3 amino acids: CSVEDRSTEAFF. The CDR3 coding sequence is TGCAGCGTTGAAGATCGTAGCACTGAAGCTTTCTTT.

The V call is TRBV3-1 (or the pseudogene TRBV3-2), the J call TRBJ1-3, with a tentative D call TRBD1 (6 bases). Per the germline V gene, CDR1 is LGHDT and CDR2 is YNNKEL (reference sequence). V shed 6 bases and J shed 5 bases, with 14 bases lying between them. CDR3 size: 14 residues. CDR3 protein: CASSQQGGRNTIYF. In DNA, the CDR3 is TGTGCCAGCAGTCAACAGGGAGGTAGAAACACCATATATTTT.

The rearrangement links TRBV21-1 to TRBJ2-7; the DNA was not compared with TRBD1, the D call given in the table. TRBV21-1 is noted as a pseudogene. This CDR3 region has 15 residues. The CDR3: CASSKRGQSNYEQYF. CDR3 coding DNA: TGTGCCAGCAGCAAACGGGGACAGTCTAACTACGAGCAGTACTTC.

This rearrangement joins TRBV6-5 to TRBJ1-6; D not resolved. The CDR3 runs 15 residues. The germline CDR1 and CDR2 sequences are MNHEY and SVGAGI. With 0 bases removed from V and 7 bases from J, the gap between germline ends came to 10 bases. The CDR3 is CASSYSTPGNSPLHF. CDR3 nucleotides: TGTGCCAGCAGTTACTCAACCCCGGGGAATTCACCCCTCCACTTT.

This chain connects TRBV12-5 to TRBJ2-3; TRBD2 aligns across 8 bases. J was trimmed by 1 base and V by 6 bases; bases with no gene match: 9. In germline, CDR1 is LGHNT, CDR2 FRNRAP. This CDR3 is built from 16 residues. DNA of the CDR3: TGTGCTAGTGGCCCGCGGGGTAGCGGGGGCACAGATACGCAGTATTTT. It encodes CASGPRGSGGTDTQYF.

In this sample, this clone turned up a few times. This sequence joins TRBV28 and TRBJ1-2; D perhaps matches TRBD1 (5 bases). The CDR3 runs to 14 residues. Trimming removed 1 base at V and 4 bases at J, with 10 bases between. Germline V gene data show CDR1 as MDHEN and CDR2 as SYDVKM. The CDR3 protein is CASSLFRVAYGYTF. The DNA of the CDR3 is TGTGCCAGCAGTTTATTCAGGGTCGCCTATGGCTACACCTTC.

V gene TRBV28 combines with J gene TRBJ2-5; D is unresolved. V shed 2 bases and J shed 2 bases, with 3 bases lying between them. The length of the CDR3 is 12 residues. CDR1 is MDHEN, CDR2 SYDVKM, per germline. The CDR3 DNA sequence: TGTGCCAGCAGTTTAATACAAGAGACCCAGTACTTC. It encodes CASSLIQETQYF.

This rearrangement joins TRBV10-3 to TRBJ1-2; D perhaps matches TRBD1 (6 bases). Germline CDR1 and CDR2: ENHRY and SYGVKD. The CDR3 sequence is 16 residues long. Trimming pared 0 bases from V and 1 base from J, leaving 12 bases between. DNA for the CDR3: TGTGCCATCAGTGAGTCCCCGGGACAAAGTAACTATGGCTACACCTTC. This encodes CAISESPGQSNYGYTF.

This sequence joins TRBV19 and TRBJ1-1; tentative D call: TRBD1 (5 bases). The V end lost 5 bases, the J end lost 3 bases, and 13 bases lay between the germline ends. The CDR3 totals 14 residues. Germline CDR1 and CDR2: LNHDA and SQIVND (reference sequence). As DNA, the CDR3 is TGTGCCAGTAGTCATACGTGGGGGGACACTGAAGCTTTCTTT. Translated, it gives CASSHTWGDTEAFF.

This clone appeared a single time. The V and J genes are TRBV24-1 and TRBJ2-1; 8 positions match TRBD2. The CDR3 has 16 residues. The V and J ends lost 3 bases and 6 bases, in that order; junction bases with no gene match: 9. Germline lookup yields CDR1 KGHDR and CDR2 SFDVKD. The CDR3 here is CATSDAGLVVGNEQFF. CDR3 coding DNA: TGTGCCACCAGTGATGCGGGACTAGTGGTCGGCAATGAGCAGTTCTTC.

V and J are TRBV6-2 or TRBV6-3 and TRBJ1-5, with D maybe TRBD1 (6 bases). The CDR3 sequence is 16 residues long. Germline V CDR1 and CDR2: MNHEY, SVGEGT. The V end was cut by 2 bases, the J end by 3 bases, with 14 bases between. The CDR3 DNA is TGTGCCAGCAGTTACCGCCAGGGGTGGAACAATCAGCCCCAGCATTTT. Translation: CASSYRQGWNNQPQHF.